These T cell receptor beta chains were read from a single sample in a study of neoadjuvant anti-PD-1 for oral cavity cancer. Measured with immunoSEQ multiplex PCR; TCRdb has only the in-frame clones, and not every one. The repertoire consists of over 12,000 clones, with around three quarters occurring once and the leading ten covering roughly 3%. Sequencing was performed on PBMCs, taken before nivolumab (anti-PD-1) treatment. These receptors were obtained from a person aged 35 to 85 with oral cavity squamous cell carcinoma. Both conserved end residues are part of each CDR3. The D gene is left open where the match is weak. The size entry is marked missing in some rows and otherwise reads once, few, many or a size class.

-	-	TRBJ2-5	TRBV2	TGTGCCAGCAGTGAAAGGTCTAACAGCGAGACCCAGTACTTC	CASSERSNSETQYF
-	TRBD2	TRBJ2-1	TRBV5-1	TGCGCCAGCAGCTTGGGACTAGCGGGAGGTAGGAATGAGCAGTTCTTC	CASSLGLAGGRNEQFF
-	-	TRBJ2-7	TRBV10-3	TGTGCCATCAGTGAAAAGGTTCTGGCTGCTGGATTGGGGCAGTACTTC	CAISEKVLAAGLGQYF
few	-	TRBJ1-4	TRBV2	TGTGCCAGCAAAAATGAAAAACTGTTTTTT	CASKNEKLFF
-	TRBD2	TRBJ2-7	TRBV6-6	TGTGCCAGCAGTTACGTTGCTAGCGGGAGTGGCGAGCAGTACTTC	CASSYVASGSGEQYF
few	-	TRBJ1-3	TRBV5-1	TGCGCCAGCAGCTTGACAGGGTATGGAAACACCATATATTTT	CASSLTGYGNTIYF
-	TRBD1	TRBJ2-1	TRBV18	TGTGCCAGCTCGCCGGGACAGGGAACGTTCTTC	CASSPGQGTFF
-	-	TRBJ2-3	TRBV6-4	TGTGCCAGCAGTGACTCAAGGGACAGCACAGATACGCAGTATTTT	CASSDSRDSTDTQYF
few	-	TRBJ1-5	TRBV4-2	TGTGCCAGCAGTCAATTCCGGAGCAATCAGCCCCAGCATTTT	CASSQFRSNQPQHF
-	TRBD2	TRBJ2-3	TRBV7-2	TGTGCCAGCAGCTCCGGACTAGTCCCCACAGATACGCAGTATTTT	CASSSGLVPTDTQYF
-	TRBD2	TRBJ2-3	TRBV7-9	TGTGCCAGCAGCCCGGGACTACACACTTTCACAGATACGCAGTATTTT	CASSPGLHTFTDTQYF
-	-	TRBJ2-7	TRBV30	TGTGCCTGGAGTGTAATGGGGGGGCTGGGGGAGCAGTACTTC	CAWSVMGGLGEQYF
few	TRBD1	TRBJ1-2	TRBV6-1	TGTGCCAGCAGTGAAGCAGGTTCAGGGGGAACCTATGGCTACACCTTC	CASSEAGSGGTYGYTF
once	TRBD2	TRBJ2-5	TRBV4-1	TGCGCCAGCAGCCAAGATGGACTAGCGGGAGTGGCAGAGACCCAGTACTTC	CASSQDGLAGVAETQYF
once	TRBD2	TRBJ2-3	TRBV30	TGTGCCTGGGGGACTAGCGGAACAGATACGCAGTATTTT	CAWGTSGTDTQYF
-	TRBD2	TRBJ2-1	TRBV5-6	TGTGCCAGCAGCTCTCCGGGGGGGCTTTCATCTGAGCAGTTCTTC	CASSSPGGLSSEQFF
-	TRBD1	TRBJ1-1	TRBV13	TGTGCCAGCAGCTTAGCACAGGGGGTTGAAGCTTTCTTT	CASSLAQGVEAFF
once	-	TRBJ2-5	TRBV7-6	TGTGCCAGCAGCGGCTGGGACGGCGAGACCCAGTACTTC	CASSGWDGETQYF